The 27 T cell receptor beta chains presented below share a single source sample, sequenced in a study of blood T cell repertoires in COVID-19. Repertoires were generated with immunoSEQ multiplex PCR, while TCRdb's copy carries only in-frame clones and drops some. The sample shows some 90,000 clones, about 80% of them seen only once. Material for sequencing was peripheral blood. All receptors come from a woman aged 70-85 years with acute or convalescent COVID-19.

For the CDR3, the DNA is TGTGCCAGCAGCCGTTACTACGAGCAGTACTTC. Protein product: CASSRYYEQYF. The chain has TRBV28 and TRBJ2-7, with D unclear. There are 11 residues in the CDR3. CDR1 and CDR2 from the germline V gene are MDHEN and SYDVKM. V dropped 6 bases and J dropped 3 bases, with 6 bases sitting between them.

The rearrangement links TRBV6-5 to TRBJ1-5, with 8 positions matching TRBD1. V lost 6 bases to trimming and J lost 2 bases; unmatched junction nucleotides: 3. This CDR3 is built from 14 residues. CDR1 and CDR2 (germline): MNHEY, SVGAGI. Written as DNA, the CDR3 is TGTGCCAGCAGGAGGACAGGGCGCAATCAGCCCCAGCATTTT. Protein: CASRRTGRNQPQHF.

The V gene is TRBV7-2, the J gene TRBJ2-1, with 8 bases aligning to TRBD1. The length of the CDR3 is 15 residues. V shed 2 bases and J 4 bases; nucleotides not matched to a gene: 4. Germline CDR1 and CDR2: SGHTA and FQGNSA. CDR3 in amino acids: CASSLSGGRYNEQFF. CDR3 coding DNA: TGTGCCAGCAGCTTATCAGGGGGCAGGTACAATGAGCAGTTCTTC.

The V call is TRBV2, the J call TRBJ1-5; no reliable D call. V was cut by 8 bases and J by 6 bases, with 14 bases left in between. CDR3 length: 13 amino acids. Germline V CDR1 and CDR2: SNHLY, FYNNEI. The CDR3 here is CASVQTSGQPQHF. DNA for the CDR3: TGTGCCAGCGTACAGACGAGTGGTCAGCCCCAGCATTTT.

The rearrangement links TRBV2 to TRBJ1-6; D possibly corresponds to TRBD1 (6 bases). The germline gives CDR1 SNHLY, CDR2 FYNNEI. The CDR3 covers 14 residues. The V end lost 8 bases, the J end lost 14 bases, and 22 bases lay between the germline ends. The CDR3 nucleotides read TGTGCCAGCGGGGGACAATCTATCGCGGGGGCCCTCCACTTT. Encoded protein: CASGGQSIAGALHF.

The table lists this clone with a count of one. The chain has TRBV5-1 and TRBJ2-2; TRBD2 matches 9 bases. V was pared by 5 bases and J by 3 bases, with 8 bases of the junction left unmatched. Germline values: CDR1 SGHRS, CDR2 YFSETQ. This CDR3 region has 16 residues. The CDR3 sequence: CASRKAGGVDTGELFF. The DNA for the CDR3 is TGCGCCAGCAGAAAGGCGGGAGGGGTGGACACCGGGGAGCTGTTTTTT.

J is TRBJ2-3 and V is TRBV19; D may be TRBD1 (5 bases). Germline V gene sequence: CDR1 LNHDA, CDR2 SQIVND (reference sequence). The CDR3 contains 18 residues. Between the trimmed V and J ends, which lost 6 bases and 2 bases, there was a span of 24 bases. The CDR3 loop is CASRNKFQGSLFTDTQYF. The CDR3 DNA reads TGTGCCAGTAGGAACAAGTTTCAGGGAAGCCTATTCACAGATACGCAGTATTTT.

The chain is built from TRBV2 and TRBJ2-4, with D hard to call. The ends were cut back, 6 bases at V and 0 bases at J, with 9 bases in the middle. From germline, CDR1 is SNHLY and CDR2 FYNNEI. The CDR3 sequence is 14 residues long. The CDR3, as DNA: TGTGCCAGCAGGTATTCCTTAGCCAAAAACATTCAGTACTTC. This sequence encodes CASRYSLAKNIQYF.

This chain connects TRBV5-1 to TRBJ2-7, with 13 bases matching TRBD2. The CDR3 contains 15 residues. V was clipped by 3 bases and J by 2 bases; unmatched bases: 2. Germline assignment: CDR1 SGHRS and CDR2 YFSETQ. The DNA of the CDR3 is TGCGCCAGCAGCTCGGGACTAGCGGGGCCCTACGAGCAGTACTTC. It yields the protein CASSSGLAGPYEQYF.

The CDR3 is CASSQNREAFF. CDR3 DNA: TGTGCCAGCAGCCAGAACAGAGAAGCTTTCTTT. This chain connects TRBV14 to TRBJ1-1, with D unresolved. CDR3 length: 11 residues. Germline CDR1 SGHDN, CDR2 FVKESK. The V end was cut by 3 bases, the J end by 8 bases, with 7 bases between.

In this sample, this clone turned up once. This rearrangement joins TRBV6-5 to TRBJ1-3; D not resolved. V was trimmed by 8 bases and J by 1 base, leaving 6 bases between them. Looked up from germline, CDR1 is MNHEY and CDR2 is SVGAGI. The CDR3 is 12 residues long. CDR3 nucleotides: TGTGCCAGCGGGCTTTCTGGAAACACCATATATTTT. Protein product: CASGLSGNTIYF.

The V and J genes are TRBV25-1 and TRBJ2-7; 8 bases align to TRBD1. The CDR3 totals 16 residues. Trimming cost V 2 bases and J 5 bases; bases outside gene matches: 11. Per germline, CDR1 MGHDK and CDR2 SYGVNS. CDR3 coding DNA: TGTGCCAGCAGTGAACTCCTTGGACAGGGACAGGACGAGCAGTACTTC. Protein sequence: CASSELLGQGQDEQYF.

This clone was observed a few times. The rearrangement links TRBV2 to TRBJ1-2; D may be TRBD1 (6 bases). CDR1 and CDR2 (germline): SNHLY, FYNNEI. V was pared by 4 bases and J by 7 bases, with 13 bases between. The CDR3 length is 13 residues. The CDR3 reads CASSAQGLGGYTF. CDR3 nucleotides: TGTGCCAGCAGTGCACAGGGCCTCGGTGGCTACACCTTC.

The chain uses TRBV5-5 and TRBJ2-5, with TRBD2 as a possible D gene (5 bases). The CDR3 contains 13 residues. V lost 0 bases to trimming and J lost 4 bases, with 7 bases between them. The germline V gene has CDR1 SGHKS and CDR2 YYEKEE (reference sequence). The CDR3 here is CASSLGGGETQYF. Here the CDR3 DNA reads TGTGCCAGCAGCTTGGGAGGAGGAGAGACCCAGTACTTC. Full variable domain (missing parts from reference TRBV5-5 and TRBJ2-5): DAGVTQSPTHLIKTRGQQVTLRCSPISGHKSVSWYQQVLGQGPQFIFQYYEKEERGRGNFPDRFSARQFPNYSSELNVNALLLGDSALYLCASSLGGGETQYFGPGTRLLVL.

The V and J genes are TRBV7-2 and TRBJ2-2; a possible D gene is TRBD1 (6 bases). V shed 3 bases and J shed 5 bases, with 13 bases lying between them. The CDR3 runs to 15 residues. Germline CDR1 SGHTA, CDR2 FQGNSA. CDR3 DNA: TGTGCCAGCAGCTTGAGGGGGACGCGGACCGGGGAGCTGTTTTTT. Its translation: CASSLRGTRTGELFF.

V gene TRBV5-1 combines with J gene TRBJ2-1, with D unresolved. Germline values: CDR1 SGHRS, CDR2 YFSETQ. The CDR3 loop spans 12 amino acids. Trimming removed 1 base from V and 10 bases from J, with 9 bases in between. The CDR3 nucleotides are TGCGCCAGCAGCTTGAATGCCAGAGAGCAGTTCTTC. Encoded protein: CASSLNAREQFF.

Here the CDR3 DNA reads TGTGCCAGCAGCACGAGTTTCGGGACAGGGATCTACAATGAGCAGTTCTTC. Its translation is CASSTSFGTGIYNEQFF. This chain uses TRBV5-4 with TRBJ2-1; 9 bases align to TRBD1. Germline V gene data show CDR1 as SGHNT and CDR2 as YYREEE (reference sequence). This CDR3 contains 17 residues. Germline trimming cut 4 bases from V and 3 bases from J; bases unmatched to any gene: 11.

There are a few counts of this clone. This chain joins TRBV27 and TRBJ2-3; TRBD2 aligns across 7 bases. The CDR3 length is 16 residues. V trimming: 3 bases; J trimming: 0 bases; junction bases outside the gene matches: 6. Looked up from germline, CDR1 is MNHEY and CDR2 is SMNVEV (reference sequence). The CDR3 is CASSFVAGPSTDTQYF. The DNA of the CDR3 is TGTGCCAGCAGTTTCGTAGCGGGTCCTAGCACAGATACGCAGTATTTT.

The chain uses TRBV18 and TRBJ1-1; D possibly corresponds to TRBD1 (6 bases). V shed 2 bases and J shed 3 bases, with 13 bases lying between them. The germline gives CDR1 KGHSH, CDR2 LQKENI. The CDR3 contains 15 residues. The CDR3 spells CASSPNRGGYTEAFF. The CDR3 DNA sequence: TGTGCCAGCTCACCAAATAGGGGGGGGTACACTGAAGCTTTCTTT.

This chain uses TRBV6-5 with TRBJ1-2, with D perhaps matching TRBD1 (6 bases). Per germline, CDR1 MNHEY and CDR2 SVGAGI. This CDR3 has 14 residues. With 3 bases removed from V and 2 bases from J, the gap between germline ends came to 10 bases. CDR3 sequence (DNA): TGTGCCAGCAGTTATACAGGGTTCAACTATGGCTACACCTTC. Its protein is CASSYTGFNYGYTF.

This chain links TRBV5-6 with TRBJ2-3, with unresolved D. Germline assignment: CDR1 SGHDT and CDR2 YYEEEE. CDR3 length equals 13 residues. Trimming removed 3 bases from V and 1 base from J, with 6 bases in between. The DNA of the CDR3 is TGTGCCAGCAGCTACGGAGGCACAGATACGCAGTATTTT. Amino acids: CASSYGGTDTQYF.

This clone was counted a few times. The V gene is TRBV10-3, the J gene TRBJ2-2; 9 bases fit TRBD1. From germline, CDR1 is ENHRY and CDR2 SYGVKD. This CDR3 contains 16 residues. The trim removed 3 bases at V and 4 bases at J, leaving 6 bases unmatched. CDR3 sequence reads: CAISDPGQGFTGELFF. The CDR3 bases are TGTGCCATCAGTGATCCGGGACAGGGCTTCACCGGGGAGCTGTTTTTT.

The chain uses TRBV4-1 and TRBJ1-5; tentatively, D is TRBD1 (5 bases). Per the germline V gene, CDR1 is MGHRA and CDR2 is YSYEKL. With 0 bases removed from V and 4 bases from J, the gap between germline ends came to 7 bases. The CDR3 length is 14 residues. The CDR3 reads CASSQEEGNQPQHF. The CDR3 DNA reads TGCGCCAGCAGCCAAGAGGAGGGGAATCAGCCCCAGCATTTT.

This clone was found once. The CDR3 DNA sequence: TGTGCCAGTAGTATAAGAGGAAGCTCCTACGAGCAGTACTTC. Translation gives CASSIRGSSYEQYF. This chain connects TRBV19 to TRBJ2-7, with D unclear. Between the trimmed V and J ends, which lost 2 bases and 0 bases, there was a span of 8 bases. The CDR3 has 14 amino acids. In germline, CDR1 is LNHDA, CDR2 SQIVND (reference sequence).

The chain links TRBV29-1 to TRBJ2-1; D might be TRBD1 (5 bases). CDR3 length: 12 residues. The germline V and J ends were trimmed by 7 bases and 4 bases, with 11 bases remaining between them. Germline lookup yields CDR1 SQVTM and CDR2 ANQGSEA. For the CDR3, the DNA is TGCAGCGCTTGGACACCTTACAATGAGCAGTTCTTC. This translates into CSAWTPYNEQFF.

This clone was detected only once. The chain uses TRBV2 and TRBJ2-7, with TRBD2 identical over 10 bases. V gave up 6 bases and J gave up 0 bases; unmatched junction bases: 5. In germline, CDR1 is SNHLY, CDR2 FYNNEI. This CDR3 is built from 15 residues. CDR3 residues: CASRDLAGVSYEQYF. The CDR3 DNA sequence: TGTGCCAGCAGGGACCTAGCGGGGGTCTCCTACGAGCAGTACTTC.

V usage is TRBV7-2 and J usage is TRBJ1-1, with a tentative D call TRBD1 (6 bases). This CDR3 contains 14 residues. V was clipped by 4 bases and J by 1 base, with 10 bases between them. CDR1 is SGHTA and CDR2 is FQGNSA in the germline V gene. For the CDR3, the DNA is TGTGCCAGCAGCTGGGGACACCAGAACACTGAAGCTTTCTTT. This gives the protein CASSWGHQNTEAFF. The complete variable domain, with remaining parts taken from reference TRBV7-2 and TRBJ1-1, reads GAGVSQSPSNKVTEKGKDVELRCDPISGHTALYWYRQSLGQGLEFLIYFQGNSAPDKSGLPSDRFSAERTGGSVSTLTIQRTQQEDSAVYLCASSWGHQNTEAFFGQGTRLTVV.